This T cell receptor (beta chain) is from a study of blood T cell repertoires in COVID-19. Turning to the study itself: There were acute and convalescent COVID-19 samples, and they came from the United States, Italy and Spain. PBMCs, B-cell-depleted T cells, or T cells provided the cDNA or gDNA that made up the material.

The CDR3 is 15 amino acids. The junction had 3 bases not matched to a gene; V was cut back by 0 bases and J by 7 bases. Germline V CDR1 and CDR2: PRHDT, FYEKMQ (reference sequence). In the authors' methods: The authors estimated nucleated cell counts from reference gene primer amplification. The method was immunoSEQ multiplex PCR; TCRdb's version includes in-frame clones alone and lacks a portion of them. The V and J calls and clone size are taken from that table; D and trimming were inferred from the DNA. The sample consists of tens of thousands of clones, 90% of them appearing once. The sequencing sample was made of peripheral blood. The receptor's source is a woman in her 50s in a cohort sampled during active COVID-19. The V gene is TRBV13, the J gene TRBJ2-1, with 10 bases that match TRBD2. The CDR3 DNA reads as TGTGCCAGCAGCTTAGGCCCTAGCGGGAGAAATGAGCAGTTCTTC. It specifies CASSLGPSGRNEQFF.